These T cell receptor beta chains were read from a single sample in a study of T cell repertoires in cytomegalovirus infection. These receptors have no identified antigens. TCRdb re-called the reads through MiXCR, storing one row per CDR3 protein. The sample holds around 710,000 distinct CDR3 sequences, roughly 29% seen once. The sequencing here drew on cultured CD8+ T cells from PBMCs, taken from culture after CMV antigen stimulation. These receptors all stem from a human donor in good health (CMV status not recorded). Some clones in this sample may be carry-over from other donors' samples. The CDR3 runs from the conserved cysteine through the conserved F or W. D genes are given only for firm matches. Clone size is stated in some rows and not others, as once, few, many or a class when expanded.

>medium-sized|-|TRBJ2-7|TRBV4-1
CASSQVDNYEQYF
TGCGCCAGCAGCCAAGTGGACAACTACGAGCAGTACTTC
>-|-|TRBJ1-1|TRBV20-1
CSAHTREIDTEAFF
TGCAGTGCTCACACCAGGGAGATCGACACTGAAGCTTTCTTT
>many|-|TRBJ1-1|TRBV7-8
CASSISATEAFF
TGTGCCAGCAGCATCAGTGCGACTGAAGCTTTCTTT
>-|-|TRBJ2-2|TRBV12-5
CASGFLLHNAGELFF
TGTGCTAGTGGTTTCCTACTACATAACGCGGGGGAGCTGTTTTTT
>-|TRBD1|TRBJ1-5|TRBV20-1
CSARMGGDRGWWVDQPQHF
TGCAGTGCTAGAATGGGTGGGGACAGAGGGTGGTGGGTGGATCAGCCCCAGCATTTT
>many|TRBD1|TRBJ2-7|TRBV6-5
CASSYRDRVYEQYF
TGTGCCAGCAGTTACAGGGACAGGGTATACGAGCAGTACTTC
>many|-|TRBJ1-5|TRBV4-1
CASSHRGGEPQHF
TGCGCCAGCAGCCACAGGGGAGGTGAGCCCCAGCATTTT
>-|-|TRBJ1-2|TRBV5-1
CASSQNEGSNYGYTF
TGCGCCAGCAGCCAGAATGAGGGTTCCAACTATGGCTACACCTTC
>-|-|TRBJ2-5|TRBV6-2/TRBV6-3
CASEEARETQYF
TGTGCCAGCGAGGAGGCAAGGGAGACCCAGTACTTC
>-|-|TRBJ1-1|TRBV27
CATLGVTEAFF
TGTGCCACCTTGGGGGTCACTGAAGCTTTCTTT
>-|-|TRBJ1-2|TRBV6-4
CASSDSISGYGYTF
TGTGCCAGCAGTGACTCGATATCGGGCTATGGCTACACCTTC
>few|-|TRBJ2-3|TRBV12-3/TRBV12-4
CASSSGPGADTQYF
TGTGCCAGCAGTTCGGGCCCCGGGGCAGATACGCAGTATTTT
>many|-|TRBJ1-1|TRBV7-2
CASSFDWGGTEAFF
TGTGCCAGCAGCTTTGACTGGGGCGGGACTGAAGCTTTCTTT
>few|-|TRBJ1-5|TRBV6-6
CASSYQNQPQHF
TGTGCCAGCAGTTACCAAAATCAGCCCCAGCATTTT
>many|-|TRBJ1-5|TRBV7-2
CASSPTVNQPQHF
TGTGCCAGCAGCCCGACAGTCAATCAGCCCCAGCATTTT
>-|-|TRBJ1-1|TRBV6-2/TRBV6-3
CASSYDVGGTEAFF
TGTGCCAGCAGTTACGATGTGGGAGGCACTGAAGCTTTCTTT